This TCR beta chain was documented in a study of shared clonotypes between healthy human individuals. The overall study: Two female and a few male donors aged 18 to 49 were enrolled.

Germline CDR1 and CDR2: SGHDT and YYEEEE. CDR3 length: 16 residues. J lost 1 base, V lost 1 base, and 6 bases had no gene match. The assay ran at deep level. It was across several immunoSEQ plates that each subset's genomic DNA was evenly split. Sorted subsets were amplified in replicate PCRs using approximately 0.2 ug DNA, tens of thousands of T cell genomes. Assay: immunoSEQ multiplex PCR; the TCRdb copy retains only in-frame clones and omits some. The sample lists 100,000 to 120,000 clones; roughly 70% were seen once. V usage is TRBV5-6 and J usage is TRBJ1-1; the match to TRBD1 covers 8 bases. Sequenced input: memory CD8+ T cells sorted from blood. Described subset: CD45RO+ cells pooled with CCR7-negative TemRA cells. The source is a woman in her twenties or thirties in good health. The CDR3 is CASSLSAGGSNTEAFF. DNA for the CDR3: TGTGCCAGCAGCTTGTCGGCAGGGGGCTCGAACACTGAAGCTTTCTTT.